The rows below give T cell receptor beta chains drawn from one sample of a study of blood T cell repertoires in COVID-19. The repertoire was sequenced with immunoSEQ multiplex PCR; TCRdb's copy has only in-frame clones and lacks some. In the table there are approximately 300,000 clones, around 82% of which are singletons. Sequencing was performed on peripheral blood. The receptors were gathered from a human donor with COVID-19, enrolled during active disease. The donor label of this sample is uncertain. Each CDR3 is given with its conserved first and last residue. Each record gives: clone size, J gene, V gene, D gene, CDR3 DNA, CDR3 protein. A D gene is named only where the DNA matches it firmly. Clone size is shown for a subset of rows, as once, few, many or a class of expanded clone.

NA | TRBJ2-7 | TRBV19 | TRBD1 | TGTGCCAGTACCGCGCGGACAGGGGGCGAGCAGTACTTC | CASTARTGGEQYF
NA | TRBJ2-2 | TRBV6-6 | TRBD2 | TGTGCCAGCAGAGAACTAGCGGGAGGTCCTGCCGGGGAGCTGTTTTTT | CASRELAGGPAGELFF
NA | TRBJ2-5 | TRBV7-2 | NA | TGTGCCAGCAGCTTACAAGCGAGTCAGCAAGAGACCCAGTACTTC | CASSLQASQQETQYF
NA | TRBJ2-5 | TRBV7-2 | TRBD1 | TGTGCCAGCAGCTTAGACAGGGGTGCGAAGACCCAGTACTTC | CASSLDRGAKTQYF
NA | TRBJ2-1 | TRBV5-1 | TRBD2 | TGCGCCAGCAGCTTTGGACTAGCGGGAGAATTCGATGAGCAGTTCTTC | CASSFGLAGEFDEQFF
NA | TRBJ1-6 | TRBV24-1 | NA | TGTGCCACCAGTGATTTGCAACAGGGAGAAGGATCACCCCTCCACTTT | CATSDLQQGEGSPLHF
few | TRBJ2-2 | TRBV3-1/TRBV3-2 | NA | TGTGCCAGCAGCCAAGGCCGGTACACCGGGGAGCTGTTTTTT | CASSQGRYTGELFF
NA | TRBJ1-3 | TRBV18 | TRBD1 | TGTGCCAGCGCGGGACAGGGTTATGGCACCATATATTTT | CASAGQGYGTIYF
NA | TRBJ2-5 | TRBV28 | NA | TGTGCCAGCAAGGGACGGGGGACGGAACCAAGGGAGACCCAGTACTTC | CASKGRGTEPRETQYF
NA | TRBJ1-5 | TRBV12-3/TRBV12-4 | NA | TGTGCCAGCAGTTTAGCCTATCAGCCCCAGCATTTT | CASSLAYQPQHF
NA | TRBJ1-3 | TRBV7-6 | NA | TGTGCCAGCAGCTCCGGTCCCGTAAGCTCTGGAAACACCATATATTTT | CASSSGPVSSGNTIYF
NA | TRBJ2-2 | TRBV19 | TRBD1 | TGTGCCAGTAATACTGGAGCAGGGGGAATTTCGCGGACCGGGGAGCTGTTTTTT | CASNTGAGGISRTGELFF
NA | TRBJ1-4 | TRBV7-9 | TRBD1 | TGTGCCAGCAGCCGACCGGGGACAGGGGGGGAAAAACTGTTTTTT | CASSRPGTGGEKLFF
NA | TRBJ2-3 | TRBV24-1 | NA | TGTGCCACCAGTGATAGCCGGAGAAGCACAGATACGCAGTATTTT | CATSDSRRSTDTQYF
NA | TRBJ2-7 | TRBV9 | TRBD2 | TGTGCCAGCAGCGTAGGTAGCGGGTTAAGCTCCTACGAGCAGTACTTC | CASSVGSGLSSYEQYF
NA | TRBJ2-1 | TRBV14 | NA | TGTGCCAGCAGCCAAGCTTTAGTGATCTACAATGAGCAGTTCTTC | CASSQALVIYNEQFF
NA | TRBJ2-7 | TRBV4-1 | TRBD2 | TGCGCCAGCAGCCAAGAACGGGAGGCCAGATACGAGCAGTACTTC | CASSQEREARYEQYF
NA | TRBJ2-5 | TRBV28 | NA | TGTGCCAGCACGATCCCCGGACTCCACCAAGAGACCCAGTACTTC | CASTIPGLHQETQYF
few | TRBJ2-3 | TRBV23-1 | TRBD2 | TGCGCCAGCCGAACTAGCGGGATTTCCCCAGATACGCAGTATTTT | CASRTSGISPDTQYF
NA | TRBJ1-1 | TRBV2 | TRBD1 | TGTGCCAGCCTTTCGGGCAGGGGGCTCACTGAAGCTTTCTTT | CASLSGRGLTEAFF
NA | TRBJ2-7 | TRBV3-1/TRBV3-2 | TRBD1 | TGTGCCAGCAGCCCCTTTCCGACAGGGCAGAACGAGCAGTACTTC | CASSPFPTGQNEQYF
NA | TRBJ2-1 | TRBV3-1/TRBV3-2 | NA | TGTGCCAGCAGCCAAGAGGAGGGGTGGGAGCAGTTCTTC | CASSQEEGWEQFF
NA | TRBJ1-2 | TRBV27 | NA | TGTGCCAGCAGTCTCTCAGGGTCTGGCTACACCTTC | CASSLSGSGYTF
NA | TRBJ2-7 | TRBV7-3 | NA | TGTGCCAGCAGCTTAACGGTTGGGCAGGGCCGTGGGGAGCAGTACTTC | CASSLTVGQGRGEQYF
NA | TRBJ2-7 | TRBV30 | NA | TGTGCCTGGAAGGGGGCGGGACTCGGGGTCGAGCAGTACTTC | CAWKGAGLGVEQYF
NA | TRBJ2-7 | TRBV9 | TRBD2 | TGTGCCAGCAGCGCTGACGGGAGGTCCTACGAGCAGTACTTC | CASSADGRSYEQYF
NA | TRBJ2-1 | TRBV29-1 | TRBD2 | TGCAGCGTTGAAGATCAGCTAGCGGGACTCAATGAGCAGTTCTTC | CSVEDQLAGLNEQFF
NA | TRBJ2-2 | TRBV27 | TRBD1 | TGTGCCAGCAGACCAGATAGGGACAGATCACGGACCGGGGAGCTGTTTTTT | CASRPDRDRSRTGELFF
few | TRBJ1-3 | TRBV7-7 | TRBD1 | TGTGCTAGCAGCGAGGGGGCGCCTGGAAACACCATATATTTT | CASSEGAPGNTIYF
NA | TRBJ2-5 | TRBV6-6 | NA | TGTGCCAGCAGTTCGATGACGAGGATCCAAGAGACCCAGTACTTC | CASSSMTRIQETQYF
NA | TRBJ1-3 | TRBV7-9 | NA | TGTGCCAGCAGTCTGACAGTCTCTGGAAACACCATATATTTT | CASSLTVSGNTIYF
NA | TRBJ1-1 | TRBV6-6 | NA | TGTGCCAGCAGTTACTCGATTGGAGGTGGTACTGAAGCTTTCTTT | CASSYSIGGGTEAFF
NA | TRBJ1-2 | TRBV28 | NA | TGTGCCAGCAGGGGCCAGGGAACAAGGTATAACTATGGCTACACCTTC | CASRGQGTRYNYGYTF
NA | TRBJ2-7 | TRBV28 | TRBD1 | TGTGCCAGCAGTACCCAAGACAGGGGGTACTTC | CASSTQDRGYF
NA | TRBJ2-2 | TRBV19 | TRBD1 | TGTGCCAGTAGTGACAGGGCCCAGAACACCGGGGAGCTGTTTTTT | CASSDRAQNTGELFF
NA | TRBJ1-5 | TRBV27 | NA | TGTGCCAGCAGTTTGAGGTCGGTTGGGAATCAGCCCCAGCATTTT | CASSLRSVGNQPQHF
NA | TRBJ1-2 | TRBV4-3 | TRBD1 | TGCGCCAGCAGCCAAGGGGTCGTGGGACAGAACTATGGCTACACCTTC | CASSQGVVGQNYGYTF
NA | TRBJ2-3 | TRBV6-2/TRBV6-3 | TRBD2 | TGTGCCAGCAGTTACTCCGGGGCGGGAGAGATCACAGATACGCAGTATTTT | CASSYSGAGEITDTQYF
once | TRBJ1-2 | TRBV28 | NA | TGTGCCAGCAGTCGAAGCGGGGTGGGAGGCTACACCTTC | CASSRSGVGGYTF
few | TRBJ2-5 | TRBV5-6 | NA | TGTGCCAGCAGCTTGTATAGGAACAGACAAGAGACCCAGTACTTC | CASSLYRNRQETQYF
few | TRBJ2-5 | TRBV24-1 | NA | TGTGCCACCAGTGAGGTAGCGGACGGGGAAGAGACCCAGTACTTC | CATSEVADGEETQYF
once | TRBJ2-3 | TRBV19 | NA | TGTGCCAGTAGTATGGGGCGGTGGGCAGGGAAAGGTCGCGCAGATACGCAGTATTTT | CASSMGRWAGKGRADTQYF
NA | TRBJ2-1 | TRBV5-1 | TRBD2 | TGCGCCAGCAGCCTAAACCCCGGAGGACTAGCAGAAAATGAGCAGTTCTTC | CASSLNPGGLAENEQFF
NA | TRBJ2-2 | TRBV29-1 | TRBD1 | TGCAGCGTTCGGACAGGGGGCACCGGGGAGCTGTTTTTT | CSVRTGGTGELFF